The T cell receptor beta chain described here comes from a study of blood T cells in healthy people across ages. Broader study findings: The fall in TCR beta diversity per million T cells was roughly linear with age. Diversity figures based on one million T cells were deemed too low.

Total RNA was extracted at no less than 5 micrograms per sample. Alongside a J-beta primer mix, a sample-barcoded 5' primer served in a second PCR lasting about 6 to 11 cycles. Each sample provided no less than 2.5 million CDR3-containing paired-end reads. TCRdb independently ran MiXCR on the 5' RACE reads; one entry per CDR3 protein. Among over 1,200,000 distinct CDR3 sequences listed, roughly 59% were seen once. From germline, CDR1 is KGHSH and CDR2 LQKENI. V lost 4 bases and J lost 5, with 8 bases in between. CDR3 length: 13 residues. Details on this clonotype: No antigen is known for it.

This clonotype originated in a man younger than 30 in good health. This chain connects TRBV18 to TRBJ2-2; D is unresolved. Sequencing was done on a sample of blood. The chain's CDR3 is CASSLQTTGELFF. DNA for the CDR3: TGTGCCAGCTCACTACAGACTACCGGGGAGCTGTTTTTT.